This T cell receptor (beta chain) was obtained from a study of T cell repertoires in aging, cancer and after chemotherapy (dated by TCRdb to the late 2010s). General notes on the study: Donors were distributed across six age groups ranging from 30 or younger to 70 or older, with at least three individuals included per group. The full dataset contained around 8.2 million TCR reads. In the solid tumor group, paired pre- and post-chemotherapy samples were obtained from brain tumor (glioblastoma) patients receiving temozolomide-based therapy. To examine immunoaging and T cell reconstitution after chemotherapy, the study profiled TCR beta repertoires in peripheral blood from healthy donors and cancer patients. A cohort of over 200 cancer patients (about 94 with hematological and 124 with solid cancers) was assembled, and 95 healthy donors were included as a reference group. On the study overall, not on this receptor specifically: Significantly lower blood TCR diversity and higher clonality were observed in untreated patients with hematological or solid cancers than in age-matched healthy donors. In healthy donors, the drop in TCR diversity with age came mainly from a loss of richness, whereas in cancer patients a loss of evenness also played a part. It was noted by the authors that conclusions about immunological memory after chemotherapy cannot be drawn from the repertoire data. An increase in median generation probability over the chemotherapy interval was observed in both cancer cohorts, suggesting that the repertoire was reconstituted through rebound thymic output.

Rearranged TRB sequences spanning V, D and J segments were amplified by multiplex touch-down PCR using a mixed TRB-A/B primer pool. Illumina adapters and sample indices were attached to the amplicons in two consecutive PCR reactions using Phusion HS II polymerase. After gel purification with the NucleoSpin Gel and PCR Clean-up kit, the amplicons were checked using Qubit and an Agilent 2100 Bioanalyzer. Sequencing of libraries was carried out on an Illumina MiSeq in 600-cycle, single-indexed, paired-end runs. The authors processed their data as follows. MiXCR versions 2.12 and 3.0.5 were used to process TRB sequences. A clone was defined as each unique CDR3 nucleotide sequence, and only productive sequences supported by at least two reads were kept. Repertoire metrics included Shannon diversity, evenness, clonality (one minus evenness), and alpha-parameterized diversity profiles from alpha 0 to 5. The IGoR algorithm was used to calculate generation probabilities of clones in the paired pre- and post-chemotherapy samples. TCRdb itself trimmed the public reads at Q25 with fastp, ran MiXCR and retained productive beta chains. Every distinct CDR3 protein forms one entry, paired with its most common genes and DNA. Clone size and V and J calls follow TCRdb, not the original study. Present in this sample are more than 1,500 distinct CDR3 sequences, about a third of which were seen just once. 20% of the sample is taken by the ten largest.

Genomic DNA extracted from peripheral blood, rather than sorted cells or RNA, was used as the source for amplification of TCR beta rearrangements. The V end loses 5 bases and the J end loses 6 bases, and a stretch of 13 bases separates them. Reading the germline V gene gives CDR1 MRHNA and CDR2 SNTAGT. The CDR3 spans 14 residues, from the cysteine through the phenylalanine. Only the CDR3 portion is preserved as DNA: 42 bases, with reading frame beginning at the first base. In this sample, this clonotype turned up a few times. Its specific antigen is unknown. Per-base qualities were not stored, and no clone one base away is much larger.

This chain is built from TRBV6-4 and TRBJ2-2; no D segment can be confidently identified. Sequenced material: blood. This sequence originates from a human donor with a solid tumor. The CDR3 reads as follows: CASSSGDSPGELFF. Read as DNA, the sequence is TGTGCCAGCAGTTCAGGCGATTCCCCCGGGGAGCTGTTTTTT.